This passage covers 25 T cell receptor beta chains from one sample sequenced in a study of shared clonotypes between healthy human individuals. Using immunoSEQ multiplex PCR, the repertoire was profiled, and TCRdb retains in-frame clones only, with some absent. The table has 2.3 million or so clones, more than 80% seen once. Sequencing was performed on naive CD4+ T cells from PBMCs. The subset: CD45RA+ positively selected. The receptors here all came from a man younger than 35 in good health. Some clones in this sample may be carry-over from other donors' samples.

The gene calls are TRBV20-1 and TRBJ2-7; D gene uncertain. CDR3 length: 11 amino acids. Germline assignment: CDR1 DFQATT and CDR2 SNEGSKA (reference sequence). Trimming pared 1 base from V and 7 bases from J, leaving 8 bases between. For the CDR3, the DNA is TGCAGTGCTAGAGGTCTACAAGAGCAGTACTTC. This codes for CSARGLQEQYF.

The chain uses TRBV6-5 and TRBJ2-5; 7 bases are a match to TRBD1. V gave up 0 bases and J gave up 5 bases; unmatched junction bases: 6. Looked up from germline, CDR1 is MNHEY and CDR2 is SVGAGI. The CDR3 has 15 amino acids. For the CDR3, the DNA is TGTGCCAGCAGTTACTCGCCGACAGGGAGTGAGACCCAGTACTTC. Translating gives CASSYSPTGSETQYF.

This clone was seen just once. The chain carries TRBV5-1 and TRBJ2-7; TRBD1 matches 7 bases. With 7 bases clipped from V and 3 bases from J, the junction kept 13 bases outside the gene matches. Germline V gene sequence: CDR1 SGHRS, CDR2 YFSETQ. CDR3 length: 15 residues. CDR3 DNA: TGCGCCAGCCGCAAGACCGGGACAGCCTTCTACGAGCAGTACTTC. It is translated as CASRKTGTAFYEQYF.

V and J are TRBV5-1 and TRBJ2-1, with 7 bases lining up with TRBD1. The germline gives CDR1 SGHRS, CDR2 YFSETQ. V was pared by 0 bases and J by 13 bases, with 10 bases of the junction left unmatched. CDR3 size: 14 residues. CDR3: CASSLGTGPGTQFF. For the CDR3, the DNA is TGCGCCAGCAGCTTGGGGACAGGCCCTGGGACCCAGTTCTTC.

The CDR3 reads CASSPYEQYF. The CDR3 DNA is TGTGCCAGCAGCCCCTACGAGCAGTACTTC. This chain connects TRBV21-1 to TRBJ2-7. TRBV21-1 is designated a pseudogene. This CDR3 is built from 10 residues.

The chain has TRBV30 and TRBJ1-1, with D possibly matching TRBD1 (5 bases). CDR1 GTSNPN and CDR2 SVGIG come from the germline V gene (reference sequence). The V end was cut by 3 bases, the J end by 1 base, with 9 bases between. The CDR3 has 13 residues. CDR3 in DNA: TGTGCCTGGAGAGATACAGGGAACACTGAAGCTTTCTTT. Translating gives CAWRDTGNTEAFF.

The rearrangement uses TRBV18 and TRBJ2-7; D not resolved. Germline V gene lookup returns CDR1 KGHSH and CDR2 LQKENI. This CDR3 region has 13 residues. V lost 3 bases to trimming and J lost 2 bases, with 8 bases between them. As DNA, the CDR3 is TGTGCCAGCTCACCGCTTAGGGCCTACGAGCAGTACTTC. Translated: CASSPLRAYEQYF.

A single count supports this clone. The rearrangement links TRBV5-1 to TRBJ1-1; D is possibly TRBD1 (6 bases). Trimming left V 0 bases short and J 0 bases short, with 24 bases between. CDR1 SGHRS and CDR2 YFSETQ come from the germline V gene. The CDR3 has 20 amino acids. This CDR3 reads CASSLGMFRQDQTMNTEAFF. DNA of the CDR3: TGCGCCAGCAGCTTGGGGATGTTTCGACAGGACCAGACCATGAACACTGAAGCTTTCTTT. The whole variable domain, remainder taken from reference TRBV5-1 and TRBJ1-1, is KAGVTQTPRYLIKTRGQQVTLSCSPISGHRSVSWYQQTPGQGLQFLFEYFSETQRNKGNFPGRFSGRQFSNSRSEMNVSTLELGDSALYLCASSLGMFRQDQTMNTEAFFGQGTRLTVV.

This clone was seen more than once but under ten times. The rearrangement joins TRBV29-1 to TRBJ1-1, with TRBD1 identical over 7 bases. Germline V gives CDR1 SQVTM, CDR2 ANQGSEA. The CDR3 has 13 amino acids. V gave up 7 bases and J gave up 5 bases; unmatched junction bases: 10. Here the CDR3 reads CSAKTGQSTEAFF. CDR3 nucleotide sequence: TGCAGCGCCAAGACAGGGCAGTCGACTGAAGCTTTCTTT. The whole variable domain, filled in from reference TRBV29-1 and TRBJ1-1, reads SAVISQKPSRDICQRGTSLTIQCQVDSQVTMMFWYRQQPGQSLTLIATANQGSEATYESGFVIDKFPISRPNLTFSTLTVSNMSPEDSSIYLCSAKTGQSTEAFFGQGTRLTVV.

The chain has TRBV27 and TRBJ1-2; D remains ambiguous. The CDR3 covers 14 residues. V gave up 6 bases and J gave up 4 bases, with 15 bases separating them. Germline-derived CDR1 and CDR2 are MNHEY and SMNVEV (reference sequence). As DNA, the CDR3 is TGTGCCAGCAGCCGAACCCCCGCTATCTATGGCTACACCTTC. It encodes CASSRTPAIYGYTF.

J is TRBJ2-7 and V is TRBV19; D is undetermined. Trimming removed 5 bases at V and 6 bases at J, with 20 bases between. CDR3 length equals 15 residues. Germline lookup yields CDR1 LNHDA and CDR2 SQIVND (reference sequence). CDR3 sequence: CASSPRTDRFVEQYF. CDR3 in DNA: TGTGCCAGTAGTCCCCGGACGGATCGGTTCGTCGAGCAGTACTTC.

The chain employs TRBV25-1 and TRBJ2-2; 7 bases are shared with TRBD1. Germline assignment: CDR1 MGHDK and CDR2 SYGVNS. This CDR3 region has 15 residues. After removal of 5 bases from V and 1 base from J, the junction contained 4 bases not matched to a gene. The CDR3, as DNA: TGTGCCAGCAGTACCTCAGGGGGGAACACCGGGGAGCTGTTTTTT. Protein sequence: CASSTSGGNTGELFF.

V gene TRBV7-3 combines with J gene TRBJ1-1, with D possibly TRBD1 on 6 matching bases. With 4 bases removed from V and 7 bases from J, the gap between germline ends came to 13 bases. The length of the CDR3 is 13 residues. The germline gives CDR1 SGHTA, CDR2 FQGTGA. CDR3 sequence reads: CASSYSRGLEAFF. The CDR3 DNA follows: TGTGCCAGCAGCTACTCCCGGGGGCTTGAAGCTTTCTTT.

The V and J genes are TRBV5-8 and TRBJ2-3, with D perhaps assigned TRBD1 or TRBD2 (5 bases each). This CDR3 region has 14 residues. V lost 2 bases and J lost 3, with 10 bases in between. Germline V lookup: CDR1 SGHTS, CDR2 YDEGEE. The CDR3 bases are TGTGCCAGCAGCTTATGGGGGATGACAGATACGCAGTATTTT. Translated, it gives CASSLWGMTDTQYF.

This sequence joins TRBV5-6 and TRBJ1-6; D might be TRBD1 (5 bases). Germline CDR1 SGHDT, CDR2 YYEEEE. The V gene lost 4 bases and the J gene lost 9 bases, with 11 bases spanning the gap. There are 13 residues in the CDR3. This CDR3 reads CASSPRQFSPLHF. The CDR3 bases are TGTGCCAGCAGCCCAAGACAGTTTTCACCCCTCCACTTT.

This chain joins TRBV7-2 and TRBJ1-1, with D unclear. CDR1 and CDR2 from the germline V gene are SGHTA and FQGNSA. This CDR3 is built from 12 residues. The V end was cut by 2 bases, the J end by 4 bases, with 5 bases between. CDR3 residues: CASSLMATEAFF. The CDR3 DNA reads TGTGCCAGCAGCTTAATGGCCACTGAAGCTTTCTTT.

The gene calls are TRBV7-3 and TRBJ2-1, with TRBD2 matching 8 bases. The germline V gene has CDR1 SGHTA and CDR2 FQGTGA. V lost 5 bases and J lost 9; bases outside the gene matches: 15. CDR3 length equals 16 residues. In DNA form, the CDR3 reads TGTGCCAGCAGCCCCAAGTCGGCGGGAGGACGGGCTGAGCAGTTCTTC. It codes for CASSPKSAGGRAEQFF.

This clone was observed a handful of times. The V call is TRBV29-1, the J call TRBJ1-1; D unclear. This CDR3 has 13 residues. Germline loops: CDR1 SQVTM, CDR2 ANQGSEA. Trimming took off 6 bases at V and 0 bases at J, with 11 bases between the two ends. The CDR3 nucleotides read TGCAGCGTCTCCCCTAAAATGAACACTGAAGCTTTCTTT. Translating it yields CSVSPKMNTEAFF. Drawing the rest from reference TRBV29-1 and TRBJ1-1, the complete variable domain is SAVISQKPSRDICQRGTSLTIQCQVDSQVTMMFWYRQQPGQSLTLIATANQGSEATYESGFVIDKFPISRPNLTFSTLTVSNMSPEDSSIYLCSVSPKMNTEAFFGQGTRLTVV.

The rearrangement joins TRBV9 to TRBJ1-5, with unresolved D. Trimming took off 0 bases at V and 7 bases at J, with 11 bases between the two ends. CDR3 length: 14 amino acids. The germline CDR1 and CDR2 sequences are SGDLS and YYNGEE. The chain's CDR3 is CASSVAREGQPQHF. The DNA of the CDR3 is TGTGCCAGCAGCGTAGCGCGGGAAGGCCAGCCCCAGCATTTT. The whole variable domain, remainder taken from reference TRBV9 and TRBJ1-5, is DSGVTQTPKHLITATGQRVTLRCSPRSGDLSVYWYQQSLDQGLQFLIQYYNGEERAKGNILERFSAQQFPDLHSELNLSSLELGDSALYFCASSVAREGQPQHFGDGTRLSIL.

The chain couples TRBV28 to TRBJ2-7, with D perhaps matching TRBD1 (5 bases). This CDR3 has 18 amino acids. V was cut by 6 bases and J by 4 bases, with 28 bases left in between. From germline, CDR1 is MDHEN and CDR2 SYDVKM. Here the CDR3 DNA reads TGTGCCAGCAGCTATAGTTTAGAGGTTGACGGGCAGGGTTACGAGCAGTACTTC. Translation gives CASSYSLEVDGQGYEQYF.

In nucleotides, the CDR3 is TGTGCCAGCAGCTTAAATTTGTACGGGGAGCAGTACTTC. Translated, it gives CASSLNLYGEQYF. The rearrangement uses TRBV7-2 and TRBJ2-7; D remains ambiguous. Germline V lookup: CDR1 SGHTA, CDR2 FQGNSA. V dropped 2 bases and J dropped 7 bases, with 12 bases sitting between them. The CDR3 is made up of 13 amino acids.

V gene TRBV15 combines with J gene TRBJ1-1; maybe TRBD1 (5 bases). The V and J ends lost 0 bases and 4 bases respectively, with 9 bases between them. Germline V CDR1 and CDR2: LNHNV, YYDKDF (reference sequence). This CDR3 contains 14 residues. As DNA, the CDR3 is TGTGCCACCAGCAGAGATCGGGGGAGCACTGAAGCTTTCTTT. It specifies CATSRDRGSTEAFF. Together with reference TRBV15 and TRBJ1-1, the CDR3 gives the full variable domain: DAMVIQNPRYQVTQFGKPVTLSCSQTLNHNVMYWYQQKSSQAPKLLFHYYDKDFNNEADTPDNFQSRRPNTSFCFLDIRSPGLGDTAMYLCATSRDRGSTEAFFGQGTRLTVV.

This clone showed up just a few times. V and J are TRBV2 and TRBJ2-7, with D unclear. The V and J ends lost 7 bases and 6 bases respectively, with 13 bases between them. Germline V gene sequence: CDR1 SNHLY, CDR2 FYNNEI. This CDR3 has 12 amino acids. CDR3 in amino acids: CASIPPMGEQYF. The CDR3 region has the DNA TGTGCCAGCATACCGCCGATGGGCGAGCAGTACTTC.

The chain employs TRBV19 and TRBJ2-3; 11 nucleotides line up with TRBD2. With 1 base clipped from V and 2 bases from J, the junction kept 2 bases outside the gene matches. The CDR3 is 16 residues long. Germline CDR1 reads LNHDA; CDR2 reads SQIVND (reference sequence). The CDR3 DNA reads as TGTGCCAGTAGTATAGTGGGACTAGCGGCCACAGATACGCAGTATTTT. It yields the protein CASSIVGLAATDTQYF.

The chain carries TRBV5-8 and TRBJ2-1; TRBD1 might be the D (6 bases). The CDR3 is 14 amino acids. V lost 5 bases and J 1 base, leaving 10 bases between the germline ends. Germline V lookup: CDR1 SGHTS, CDR2 YDEGEE. CDR3 nucleotide sequence: TGTGCCAGCAGGCAAGGGGGATCCTACAATGAGCAGTTCTTC. Its translation: CASRQGGSYNEQFF.